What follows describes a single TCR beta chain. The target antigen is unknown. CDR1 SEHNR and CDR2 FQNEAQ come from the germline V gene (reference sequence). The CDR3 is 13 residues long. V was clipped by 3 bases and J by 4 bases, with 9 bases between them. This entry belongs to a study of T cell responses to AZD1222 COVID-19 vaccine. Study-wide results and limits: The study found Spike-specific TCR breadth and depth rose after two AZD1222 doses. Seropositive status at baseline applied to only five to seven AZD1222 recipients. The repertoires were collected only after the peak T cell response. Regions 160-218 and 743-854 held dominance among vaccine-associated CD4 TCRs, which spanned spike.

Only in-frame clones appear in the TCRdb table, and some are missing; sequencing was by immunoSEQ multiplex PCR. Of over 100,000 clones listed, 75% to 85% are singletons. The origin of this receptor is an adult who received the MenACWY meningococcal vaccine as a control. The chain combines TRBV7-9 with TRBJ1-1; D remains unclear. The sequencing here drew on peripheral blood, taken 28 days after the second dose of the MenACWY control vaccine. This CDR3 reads CASSFGDGTEAFF. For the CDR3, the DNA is TGTGCCAGCAGCTTCGGTGATGGCACTGAAGCTTTCTTT.